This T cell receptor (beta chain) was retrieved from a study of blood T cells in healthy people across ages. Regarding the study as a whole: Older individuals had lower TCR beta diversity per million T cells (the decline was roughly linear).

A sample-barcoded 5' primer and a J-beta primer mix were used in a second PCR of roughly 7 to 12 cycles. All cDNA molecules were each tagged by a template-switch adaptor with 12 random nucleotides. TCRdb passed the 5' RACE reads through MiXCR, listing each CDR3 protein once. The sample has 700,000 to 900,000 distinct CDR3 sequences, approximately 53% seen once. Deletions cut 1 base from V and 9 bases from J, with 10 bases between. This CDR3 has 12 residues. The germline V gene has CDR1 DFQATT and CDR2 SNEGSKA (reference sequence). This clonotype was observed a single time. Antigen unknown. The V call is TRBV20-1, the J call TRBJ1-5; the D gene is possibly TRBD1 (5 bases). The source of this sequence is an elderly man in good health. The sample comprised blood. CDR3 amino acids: CSARAGTAPQHF. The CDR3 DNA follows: TGCAGTGCTAGAGCGGGGACGGCGCCCCAGCATTTT.